Shown below are 11 T cell receptor beta chains from a single sample sequenced in a study of blood T cell repertoires in COVID-19. Assay: immunoSEQ multiplex PCR; the TCRdb copy retains only in-frame clones and omits some. The data show approximately 32,000 clones, just over 85% seen once. Sequencing was done on a sample of peripheral blood. The source of these receptors is a human donor in a cohort sampled during active COVID-19.

The V call is TRBV5-1, the J call TRBJ2-5, with 13 bases aligning to TRBD2. J was trimmed by 1 base and V by 4 bases; bases with no gene match: 4. CDR1 is SGHRS, CDR2 YFSETQ, per germline. The CDR3 is 16 residues long. CDR3 DNA sequence: TGCGCCAGCAGCCGGAGACTAGCGGGGGGCCAAGAGACCCAGTACTTC. This encodes CASSRRLAGGQETQYF.

V usage is TRBV2 and J usage is TRBJ2-5; unclear D gene. V lost 4 bases, J lost 1 base, and 4 bases lay in between. Germline V CDR1 and CDR2: SNHLY, FYNNEI. The CDR3 loop spans 12 amino acids. The CDR3 loop is CASSGLQETQYF. As DNA, the CDR3 is TGTGCCAGCAGTGGACTCCAAGAGACCCAGTACTTC.

The J gene is TRBJ2-3, the V gene TRBV11-2; 7 bases line up with TRBD1. With V trimmed by 4 bases and J by 1 base, 2 bases remained unmatched. CDR1 is SGHAT and CDR2 is FQNNGV in the germline V gene. The CDR3 loop spans 14 amino acids. CDR3 nucleotide sequence: TGTGCCAGCAGCTATGACAGGGGCACAGATACGCAGTATTTT. It translates to CASSYDRGTDTQYF.

The chain couples TRBV6-5 to TRBJ2-7, with D tentatively TRBD1 (6 bases). CDR1 and CDR2 (germline): MNHEY, SVGAGI. The CDR3 length is 14 residues. The ends were cut back, 2 bases at V and 4 bases at J, with 12 bases in the middle. The CDR3 sequence: CASSYRDKSYEQYF. In DNA form, the CDR3 reads TGTGCCAGCAGTTACCGGGACAAGTCTTACGAGCAGTACTTC.

Concerning this clone itself: Within the sample, other DNA sequences also encode this same CDR3. The rearrangement links TRBV9 to TRBJ1-2, with D perhaps TRBD1 (5 bases). With 0 bases removed from V and 4 bases from J, the gap between germline ends came to 10 bases. This CDR3 has 14 amino acids. The germline V gene has CDR1 SGDLS and CDR2 YYNGEE. Here the CDR3 reads CASSVDGASYGYTF. The CDR3 DNA follows: TGTGCCAGCAGCGTAGATGGGGCCTCCTATGGCTACACCTTC.

This chain links TRBV29-1 with TRBJ1-2; 11 bases align to TRBD1. In germline, CDR1 is SQVTM, CDR2 ANQGSEA. The CDR3 extends over 15 amino acids. The junction had 7 bases not matched to a gene; V was cut back by 3 bases and J by 4 bases. The CDR3 DNA reads TGCAGCGTTGAGGACAGGGGGCGATCGGGCTATGGCTACACCTTC. This translates into CSVEDRGRSGYGYTF.

Details on this clone: The same CDR3 is also encoded by other DNA sequences in this sample. The V gene is TRBV5-1, the J gene TRBJ1-5, with D perhaps TRBD1 (5 bases). V lost 1 base to trimming and J lost 7 bases, with 9 bases between them. The length of the CDR3 is 13 residues. CDR1 and CDR2 (germline): SGHRS, YFSETQ. The chain's CDR3 is CASSLTGGQPQHF. In nucleotides, the CDR3 is TGCGCCAGCAGCTTGACAGGAGGGCAGCCCCAGCATTTT.

The chain joins TRBV6-4 to TRBJ2-2; D ambiguous. V lost 4 bases to trimming and J lost 0 bases, with 6 bases between them. Germline CDR1 reads MRHNA; CDR2 reads SNTAGT. The CDR3 sequence is 14 residues long. CDR3 in amino acids: CASSVESNTGELFF. Here the CDR3 DNA reads TGTGCCAGCAGTGTAGAGTCGAACACCGGGGAGCTGTTTTTT.

J is TRBJ1-1 and V is TRBV19; TRBD1 agrees at 7 bases. The junction had 15 bases not matched to a gene; V was cut back by 9 bases and J by 14 bases. Germline CDR1 LNHDA, CDR2 SQIVND (reference sequence). This CDR3 comprises 12 residues. The DNA of the CDR3 is TGTGCCAGCGGACAGGACCGACTTAGGGCGTTCTTT. Its protein is CASGQDRLRAFF.

The chain links TRBV29-1 to TRBJ1-1; a possible D gene is TRBD1 (5 bases). The CDR3 spans 12 residues. V was cut by 6 bases and J by 0 bases, with 8 bases left in between. Germline CDR1 is SQVTM and CDR2 is ANQGSEA. CDR3 nucleotides: TGCAGCGTCAGGGTAATGAACACTGAAGCTTTCTTT. Translation gives CSVRVMNTEAFF.

This chain links TRBV5-1 with TRBJ2-2, with D perhaps matching TRBD2 (5 bases). This CDR3 is 13 amino acids long. Trimming pared 2 bases from V and 3 bases from J, leaving 5 bases between. The germline V gene encodes CDR1 SGHRS and CDR2 YFSETQ. CDR3 residues: CASSFGDTGELFF. CDR3 DNA sequence: TGCGCCAGCAGCTTCGGGGACACCGGGGAGCTGTTTTTT.